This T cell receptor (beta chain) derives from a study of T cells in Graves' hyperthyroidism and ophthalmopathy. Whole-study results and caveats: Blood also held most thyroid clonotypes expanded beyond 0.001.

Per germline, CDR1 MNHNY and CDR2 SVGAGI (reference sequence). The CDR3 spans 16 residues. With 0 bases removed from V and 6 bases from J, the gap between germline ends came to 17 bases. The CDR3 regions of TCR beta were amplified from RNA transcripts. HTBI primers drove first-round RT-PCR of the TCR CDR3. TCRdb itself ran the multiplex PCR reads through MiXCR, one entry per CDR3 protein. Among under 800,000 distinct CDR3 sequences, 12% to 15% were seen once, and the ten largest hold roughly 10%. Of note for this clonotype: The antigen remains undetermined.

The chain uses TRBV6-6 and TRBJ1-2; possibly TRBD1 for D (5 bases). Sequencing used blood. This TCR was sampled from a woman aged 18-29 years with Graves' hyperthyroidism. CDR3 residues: CASSYSMVWGGDGYTF. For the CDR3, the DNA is TGTGCCAGCAGTTACTCGATGGTTTGGGGGGGTGATGGCTACACCTTC.